This T cell receptor (beta chain) was profiled in a study of beta chain features in type 1 diabetes. This clone appeared a few times. The investigators reverse transcribed all of the isolated RNA, so they sequenced expressed TCRB transcripts. The data were produced by immunoSEQ multiplex PCR, yet TCRdb's version contains in-frame clones alone and is incomplete. The sample yields some 300,000 clones, 7.5% to 9.5% seen once. V lost 6 bases and J lost 7, with 18 bases in between. Germline V lookup: CDR1 MNHEY, CDR2 SMNVEV (reference sequence). The length of the CDR3 is 14 residues. The sample comprised central memory CD4+ T cells from blood. The gene calls are TRBV27 and TRBJ1-1; the D gene is possibly TRBD1 (5 bases). This receptor was identified in a woman under 30 in good health. CDR3 nucleotide sequence: TGTGCCAGCAGCCCCAGGGCAGCCGGGCTTGAAGCTTTCTTT. The encoded protein is CASSPRAAGLEAFF.